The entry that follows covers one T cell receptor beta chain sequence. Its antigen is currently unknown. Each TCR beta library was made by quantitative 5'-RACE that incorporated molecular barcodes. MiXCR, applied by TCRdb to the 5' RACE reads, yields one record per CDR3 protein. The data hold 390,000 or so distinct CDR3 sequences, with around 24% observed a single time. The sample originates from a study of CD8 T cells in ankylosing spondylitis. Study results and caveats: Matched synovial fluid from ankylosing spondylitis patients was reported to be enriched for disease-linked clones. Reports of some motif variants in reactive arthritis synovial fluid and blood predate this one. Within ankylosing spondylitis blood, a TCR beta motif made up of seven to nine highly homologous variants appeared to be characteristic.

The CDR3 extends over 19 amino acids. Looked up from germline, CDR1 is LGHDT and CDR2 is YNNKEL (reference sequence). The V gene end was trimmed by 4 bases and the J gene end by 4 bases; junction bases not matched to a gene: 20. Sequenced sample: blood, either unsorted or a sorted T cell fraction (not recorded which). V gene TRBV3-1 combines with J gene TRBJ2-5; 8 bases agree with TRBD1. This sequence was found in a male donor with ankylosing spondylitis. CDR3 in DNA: TGTGCCAGCAGCCTCGACAGGGGAATTGTTGGTGACCCGAGAGAGACCCAGTACTTC. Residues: CASSLDRGIVGDPRETQYF.